This T cell receptor beta chain was recovered during a study of blood T cell repertoires in COVID-19. Study-wide context: The cDNA or gDNA used as material had been derived from T cells, B-cell-depleted T cells, or PBMCs.

Authors' analysis steps: Amplification of reference gene primers provided the estimated nucleated cell counts. Assay used: immunoSEQ multiplex PCR; TCRdb lists only in-frame clones, some missing. From that table come the V and J calls and clone size; the DNA was used to work out D and trimming. This sample has hundreds of thousands of clones; around 85% occur once, and the top ten carry 6% to 7%. Individuals drawn from 20 to 25 US areas were roughly 18 to 95 years old. Clinical history as reported by participants underpinned cohort assignment. The CDR3 sequence is 13 residues long. Trimming removed 3 bases at V and 8 bases at J, with 11 bases between.

The clonotype originates from a woman in her 40s who had recovered from COVID-19. The sample consisted of PBMCs or T cells enriched from blood (not recorded which). The rearrangement joins TRBV12-3 or TRBV12-4 to TRBJ1-3, with D possibly matching TRBD1 (5 bases). In DNA, the CDR3 is TGTGCCAGCAGTTTGCGGGGGGGGGACACCATATATTTT. Protein sequence: CASSLRGGDTIYF.